These 9 T cell receptor beta chains were all obtained from the same sample, sequenced in a study of neurological immune-mediated disorders. TCRdb recomputed calls from the 5' RACE reads with MiXCR, one row per CDR3 protein. Among approximately 82,000 distinct CDR3 sequences listed, just over 2.5% were seen once. The source material was PBMCs. The receptor set was obtained from a woman aged 25 to 39 with multiple sclerosis.

This clonotype was counted ten times or more. The rearrangement uses TRBV7-2 and TRBJ1-2; D gene uncertain. The germline CDR1 and CDR2 sequences are SGHTA and FQGNSA. V shed 3 bases and J shed 2 bases, with 10 bases lying between them. This CDR3 region has 14 residues. In DNA, the CDR3 is TGTGCCAGCAGCTTTCCGTACAAGAACTATGGCTACACCTTC. Amino acids: CASSFPYKNYGYTF.

The table lists this clonotype with many counts. This sequence joins TRBV12-3 or TRBV12-4 and TRBJ1-1, with a tentative D call TRBD1 (5 bases). V lost 6 bases, J lost 1 base, and 9 bases lay in between. This CDR3 is built from 13 residues. The chain's CDR3 is CASRIQGNTEAFF. The CDR3 DNA reads as TGTGCCAGCAGAATCCAGGGGAACACTGAAGCTTTCTTT.

In this sample, this clonotype turned up many times. The CDR3 sequence: CSALRGGRSDTQYF. As DNA, the CDR3 is TGCAGTGCTCTCCGGGGTGGTAGGTCAGATACGCAGTATTTT. The chain combines TRBV20-1 with TRBJ2-3; D might be TRBD2 (5 bases). Trimming pared 5 bases from V and 4 bases from J, leaving 16 bases between. The CDR3 spans 14 residues. CDR1 DFQATT and CDR2 SNEGSKA come from the germline V gene (reference sequence).

The sample holds many counts of this clonotype. The chain carries TRBV5-6 and TRBJ1-5, with D unclear. This CDR3 contains 17 residues. Germline CDR1 SGHDT, CDR2 YYEEEE. V was trimmed by 0 bases and J by 2 bases, leaving 15 bases between them. The CDR3 is CASSLAGDGVGNQPQHF. In nucleotides, the CDR3 is TGTGCCAGCAGCTTGGCAGGCGATGGGGTTGGCAATCAGCCCCAGCATTTT. The entire variable domain, with the rest obtained from reference TRBV5-6 and TRBJ1-5, is as follows: DAGVTQSPTHLIKTRGQQVTLRCSPKSGHDTVSWYQQALGQGPQFIFQYYEEEERQRGNFPDRFSGHQFPNYSSELNVNALLLGDSALYLCASSLAGDGVGNQPQHFGDGTRLSIL.

This clonotype was picked up a small number of times. A read error is possible here, since a much larger clone lies one base away. This sequence joins TRBV5-1 and TRBJ2-3; 7 bases are shared with TRBD1. Germline V CDR1 and CDR2: SGHRS, YFSETQ. The CDR3 is 15 amino acids. CDR3 nucleotide sequence: TGCGCCAGCAGCTTGGCAGGGGCAGGGACAGATAAGCAGTATTTT. Amino acid sequence: CASSLAGAGTDKQYF. Supplemented by reference TRBV5-1 and TRBJ2-3, the full variable domain reads KAGVTQTPRYLIKTRGQQVTLSCSPISGHRSVSWYQQTPGQGLQFLFEYFSETQRNKGNFPGRFSGRQFSNSRSEMNVSTLELGDSALYLCASSLAGAGTDKQYFGPGTRLTVL.

This clonotype was found many times. The junction differs from germline at one of its ends, possibly a read error. The V gene is TRBV2, the J gene TRBJ2-1; D is unresolved. This CDR3 contains 13 residues. The germline V gene has CDR1 SNHLY and CDR2 FYNNEI. CDR3 amino acids: CASREVSYNEQFF. For the CDR3, the DNA is TGTGCCAGCAGGGAAGTCTCCTACAATGAGCAGTTCTTC.

This clonotype was recorded at least ten times. The chain is built from TRBV7-2 and TRBJ2-1, with D hard to call. The V gene's germline CDR1 is SGHTA and CDR2 FQGNSA. Trimming removed 2 bases from V and 3 bases from J, with 11 bases in between. CDR3 length: 15 residues. CDR3 in amino acids: CASSLKSSGYNEQFF. The CDR3 DNA sequence: TGTGCCAGCAGCTTAAAGTCTTCTGGCTACAATGAGCAGTTCTTC.

This clonotype was counted at least ten times. V is TRBV15 and J is TRBJ1-2; 7 bases map to TRBD1. Germline V CDR1 and CDR2: LNHNV, YYDKDF (reference sequence). This CDR3 spans 18 amino acids. V was clipped by 5 bases and J by 4 bases; unmatched bases: 19. Written as DNA, the CDR3 is TGTGCCACCAGCGACTCAACCGGGCTCCTCAGGGGGGCCTATGGCTACACCTTC. This codes for CATSDSTGLLRGAYGYTF. The full variable domain, rest sourced from reference TRBV15 and TRBJ1-2, is DAMVIQNPRYQVTQFGKPVTLSCSQTLNHNVMYWYQQKSSQAPKLLFHYYDKDFNNEADTPDNFQSRRPNTSFCFLDIRSPGLGDTAMYLCATSDSTGLLRGAYGYTFGSGTRLTVV.

This clonotype was seen repeatedly, ten times or more. J is TRBJ2-7 and V is TRBV27, with 7 bases identical to TRBD1. CDR1 and CDR2 from the germline V gene are MNHEY and SMNVEV (reference sequence). V dropped 2 bases and J dropped 0; count of bases not matched to a gene: 7. The CDR3 extends over 16 amino acids. Here the CDR3 reads CASSLQGTVFSYEQYF. The CDR3 nucleotides read TGTGCCAGCAGTTTACAAGGGACAGTTTTCTCCTACGAGCAGTACTTC.